This T cell receptor (beta chain) was captured in a study of patients and donors after allogeneic stem cell transplantation. V was trimmed by 2 bases and J by 6 bases, leaving 16 bases between them. This CDR3 is 15 amino acids long. Germline CDR1 is ENHRY and CDR2 is SYGVKD. This clonotype was observed a handful of times. TCRdb processed the RT-PCR reads anew with MiXCR; each CDR3 protein has one entry. The sample carries 800,000 to 1,000,000 distinct CDR3 sequences, around 17% recorded once. The clonotype comes from a human donor who was either an allogeneic HSCT recipient or a stem cell or donor lymphocyte infusion donor (not recorded which). It is not recorded whose cells these are; they may come from a transplant donor. The chain recombines TRBV10-3 with TRBJ1-2, with D tentatively TRBD1 (5 bases). Sequenced sample: blood, either unsorted or a sorted T cell fraction (not recorded which). CDR3 in amino acids: CAISETGRPMDGYTF. CDR3 coding DNA: TGTGCCATCAGTGAGACAGGACGTCCTATGGATGGCTACACCTTC.